These 14 T cell receptor beta chains were all obtained from the same sample, sequenced in a study of beta chain features in type 1 diabetes. Broader study findings: Shortening that was moderate but significant affected the TCRB CDR3s of Type 1 diabetes patients in all four CD4+ subsets.

These receptors are not linked to any known antigen. TCRB transcripts that were expressed got sequenced, as all of the isolated RNA had been reverse transcribed. The table came from immunoSEQ multiplex PCR; TCRdb's copy has only in-frame clones and leaves some out. The sample has 300,000 or so clones; about 13% are singletons. The sample taken for sequencing was naive CD4+ T cells from blood. Receptors originate from a man aged 25-45 years with type 1 diabetes.

For this clone: Other DNA sequences within the sample encode an identical CDR3. The V and J genes are TRBV7-3 and TRBJ2-1, with 8 bases matching TRBD1. This CDR3 spans 13 amino acids. CDR1 SGHTA and CDR2 FQGTGA come from the germline V gene. The V gene end was trimmed by 3 bases and the J gene end by 5 bases; junction bases not matched to a gene: 0. CDR3 region: CASSLDRDNEQFF. CDR3 nucleotide sequence: TGTGCCAGCAGCTTGGACAGGGACAATGAGCAGTTCTTC.

The chain links TRBV7-9 to TRBJ2-3; D is unclear. V lost 5 bases and J 4 bases, leaving 10 bases between the germline ends. This CDR3 spans 13 amino acids. Germline V gene data show CDR1 as SEHNR and CDR2 as FQNEAQ (reference sequence). CDR3 coding DNA: TGTGCCAGCAGCCGCACAATTCCAGATACGCAGTATTTT. This gives the protein CASSRTIPDTQYF.

In its sample, this clone was seen a few times. V usage is TRBV28 and J usage is TRBJ2-7; 10 bases align to TRBD2. There are 14 residues in the CDR3. After removal of 7 bases from V and 1 base from J, the junction contained 4 bases not matched to a gene. Germline values: CDR1 MDHEN, CDR2 SYDVKM. The CDR3 reads CASISSGSSYEQYF. The CDR3, as DNA: TGTGCCAGCATCTCTAGCGGGAGTTCCTACGAGCAGTACTTC. The full variable domain, in which reference TRBV28 and TRBJ2-7 provide the parts outside the CDR3, is DVKVTQSSRYLVKRTGEKVFLECVQDMDHENMFWYRQDPGLGLRLIYFSYDVKMKEKGDIPEGYSVSREKKERFSLILESASTNQTSMYLCASISSGSSYEQYFGPGTRLTVT.

As concerns this clone: The sample has other DNA sequences that encode this CDR3 too. This chain links TRBV7-9 with TRBJ2-3, with TRBD2 identical over 9 bases. Germline CDR1 is SEHNR and CDR2 is FQNEAQ (reference sequence). V shed 2 bases and J 3 bases; nucleotides not matched to a gene: 3. The CDR3 has 15 residues. CDR3 nucleotide sequence: TGTGCCAGCAGCTTACTAGCGGGAAGTACAGATACGCAGTATTTT. Translating it yields CASSLLAGSTDTQYF.

This clone was observed a few times. V is TRBV6-5 and J is TRBJ2-7; 12 bases fit TRBD2. With 6 bases clipped from V and 3 bases from J, the junction kept 6 bases outside the gene matches. This CDR3 contains 15 residues. Germline CDR1 and CDR2: MNHEY and SVGAGI. CDR3 sequence reads: CASSSRLAGDYEQYF. The CDR3 DNA is TGTGCCAGCAGCTCTAGACTAGCGGGAGACTACGAGCAGTACTTC.

This clone has more than one count but fewer than ten. The chain uses TRBV4-1 and TRBJ2-2, with 9 nucleotides matching TRBD1. CDR3 length: 18 amino acids. Germline CDR1 MGHRA, CDR2 YSYEKL. The junction had 11 bases not matched to a gene; V was cut back by 1 base and J by 5 bases. This chain's CDR3 is CASSQGRPTGGPTGELFF. CDR3 coding DNA: TGCGCCAGCAGCCAAGGGCGGCCGACAGGGGGACCGACCGGGGAGCTGTTTTTT.

The chain has TRBV27 and TRBJ1-5; TRBD1 matches 7 bases. Losses at the gene ends were 2 bases for V and 4 bases for J; bases not matched to a gene: 2. Per germline, CDR1 MNHEY and CDR2 SMNVEV (reference sequence). The CDR3 totals 14 residues. The CDR3 loop reads CASSLKTGNQPQHF. The CDR3 DNA reads as TGTGCCAGCAGTTTAAAGACAGGGAATCAGCCCCAGCATTTT.

This clone was counted a few times. A read error may produce the germline difference seen at one junction end. For the CDR3, the DNA is TGTGCCAGCAGCCTAGCGGGAGGGCGGGGCGATGAGCAGTTCTTC. Translated: CASSLAGGRGDEQFF. The J gene is TRBJ2-1, the V gene TRBV7-2; TRBD2 aligns across 12 bases. CDR3 length equals 15 residues. Per the germline V gene, CDR1 is SGHTA and CDR2 is FQGNSA. Drawing the rest from reference TRBV7-2 and TRBJ2-1, the complete variable domain is GAGVSQSPSNKVTEKGKDVELRCDPISGHTALYWYRQSLGQGLEFLIYFQGNSAPDKSGLPSDRFSAERTGGSVSTLTIQRTQQEDSAVYLCASSLAGGRGDEQFFGPGTRLTVL.

The chain uses TRBV9 and TRBJ1-2, with D unresolved. The CDR3 is 19 residues long. V was clipped by 0 bases and J by 4 bases, with 25 bases between them. Germline V CDR1 and CDR2: SGDLS, YYNGEE. CDR3 sequence reads: CASSVAEGRGSPTGYGYTF. In DNA form, the CDR3 reads TGTGCCAGCAGCGTAGCTGAGGGCCGGGGATCCCCTACTGGCTATGGCTACACCTTC.

The rearrangement joins TRBV7-3 to TRBJ2-7; 10 bases map to TRBD1. V lost 3 bases to trimming and J lost 6 bases; unmatched junction nucleotides: 5. This CDR3 comprises 14 residues. CDR1 SGHTA and CDR2 FQGTGA come from the germline V gene. The CDR3 DNA reads as TGTGCCAGCAGCTTGGCCGGGACAGGGGCCGAGCAGTACTTC. This sequence encodes CASSLAGTGAEQYF.

This rearrangement joins TRBV5-1 to TRBJ1-1, with a weak D call TRBD1 (5 bases). This CDR3 has 14 residues. Germline-derived CDR1 and CDR2 are SGHRS and YFSETQ. With 8 bases removed from V and 5 bases from J, the gap between germline ends came to 19 bases. The CDR3, as DNA: TGCGCCAGTTCGCCTGTCCAGGGAGGGACTGAAGCTTTCTTT. This sequence encodes CASSPVQGGTEAFF.

This chain links TRBV30 with TRBJ1-1, with TRBD1 matching 7 bases. The V segment lost 3 bases and the J segment 2 bases; nucleotides outside the gene matches: 6. CDR1 is GTSNPN and CDR2 is SVGIG in the germline V gene (reference sequence). The CDR3 extends over 14 amino acids. The CDR3 protein is CAWSPGTDNTEAFF. The CDR3 region has the DNA TGTGCCTGGAGCCCCGGGACAGACAACACTGAAGCTTTCTTT.

J is TRBJ2-1 and V is TRBV2; unclear D gene. This CDR3 region has 12 residues. CDR1 and CDR2 (germline): SNHLY, FYNNEI. Trimming stripped 1 base from V and 10 bases from J, with 8 bases between. The CDR3 loop reads CASSEGVWEQFF. The DNA of the CDR3 is TGTGCCAGCAGTGAAGGAGTCTGGGAGCAGTTCTTC.

This clone has more than one count but fewer than ten. The chain combines TRBV5-1 with TRBJ2-5; tentatively, D is TRBD2 (5 bases). Trimming pared 4 bases from V and 5 bases from J, leaving 18 bases between. Germline values: CDR1 SGHRS, CDR2 YFSETQ. The CDR3 has 15 amino acids. As DNA, the CDR3 is TGCGCCAGCAGCCCCGCGGCACTCTCGGGGGAGACCCAGTACTTC. It codes for CASSPAALSGETQYF.